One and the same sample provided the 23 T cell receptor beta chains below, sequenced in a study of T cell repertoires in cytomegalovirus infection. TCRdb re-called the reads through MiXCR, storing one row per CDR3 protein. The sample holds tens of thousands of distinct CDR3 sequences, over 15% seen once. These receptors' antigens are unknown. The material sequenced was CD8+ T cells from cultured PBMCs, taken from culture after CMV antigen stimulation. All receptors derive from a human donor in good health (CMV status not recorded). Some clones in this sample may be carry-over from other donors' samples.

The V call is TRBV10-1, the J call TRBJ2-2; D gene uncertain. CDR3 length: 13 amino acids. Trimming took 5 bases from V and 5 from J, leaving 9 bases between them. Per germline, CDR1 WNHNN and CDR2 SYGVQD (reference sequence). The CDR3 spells CASSLTTTGELFF. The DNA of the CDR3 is TGCGCCAGCAGTTTGACAACTACCGGGGAGCTGTTTTTT.

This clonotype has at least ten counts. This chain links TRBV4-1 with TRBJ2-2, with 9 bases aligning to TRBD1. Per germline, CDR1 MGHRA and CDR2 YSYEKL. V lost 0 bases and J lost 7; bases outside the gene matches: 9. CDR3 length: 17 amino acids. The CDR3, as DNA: TGCGCCAGCAGCCAAGAACAGGGACAGGGCGCGGGCGGGGAGCTGTTTTTT. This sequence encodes CASSQEQGQGAGGELFF.

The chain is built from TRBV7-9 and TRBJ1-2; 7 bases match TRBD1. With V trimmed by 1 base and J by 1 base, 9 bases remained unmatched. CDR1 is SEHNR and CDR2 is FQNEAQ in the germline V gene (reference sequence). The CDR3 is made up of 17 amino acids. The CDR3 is CASSLGGGQEFNYGYTF. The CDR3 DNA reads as TGTGCCAGCAGCTTAGGAGGGGGCCAAGAGTTTAACTATGGCTACACCTTC.

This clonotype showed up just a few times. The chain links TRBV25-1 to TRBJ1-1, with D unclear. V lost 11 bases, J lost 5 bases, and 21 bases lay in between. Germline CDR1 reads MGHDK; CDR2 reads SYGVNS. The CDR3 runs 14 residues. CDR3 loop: CACSYGGEGTEAFF. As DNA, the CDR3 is TGTGCCTGCTCCTATGGTGGTGAAGGAACTGAAGCTTTCTTT.

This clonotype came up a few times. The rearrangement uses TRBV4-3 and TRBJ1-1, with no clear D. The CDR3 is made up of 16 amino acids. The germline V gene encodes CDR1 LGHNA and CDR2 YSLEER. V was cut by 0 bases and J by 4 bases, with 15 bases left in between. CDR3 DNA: TGCGCCAGCAGCCAAGATCAGTCTGGGTCGGGCACTGAAGCTTTCTTT. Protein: CASSQDQSGSGTEAFF.

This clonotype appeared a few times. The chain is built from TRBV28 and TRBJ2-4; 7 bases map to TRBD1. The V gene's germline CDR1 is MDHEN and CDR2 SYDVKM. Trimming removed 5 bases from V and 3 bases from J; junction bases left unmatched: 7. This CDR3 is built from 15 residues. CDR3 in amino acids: CASSQGGLVKNIQYF. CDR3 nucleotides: TGTGCCAGCAGTCAAGGGGGCTTGGTCAAAAACATTCAGTACTTC.

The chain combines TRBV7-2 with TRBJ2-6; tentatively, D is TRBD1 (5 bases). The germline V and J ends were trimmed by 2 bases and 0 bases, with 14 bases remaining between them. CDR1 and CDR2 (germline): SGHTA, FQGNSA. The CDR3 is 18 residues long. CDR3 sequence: CASSLRGQSYSGANVLTF. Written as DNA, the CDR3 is TGTGCCAGCAGCTTAAGAGGACAATCCTACTCTGGGGCCAACGTCCTGACTTTC.

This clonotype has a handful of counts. The CDR3 region has the DNA TGTGCCAGCAGCTTAGCTAGCGGGTTTTACAATGAGCAGTTCTTC. This codes for CASSLASGFYNEQFF. J is TRBJ2-1 and V is TRBV7-6; 7 nucleotides agree with TRBD2. Germline V gene data show CDR1 as SGHVS and CDR2 as FNYEAQ. With V trimmed by 0 bases and J by 4 bases, 3 bases remained unmatched. The CDR3 consists of 15 residues. Full variable domain (rest looked up from reference TRBV7-6 and TRBJ2-1): GAGVSQSPRYKVTKRGQDVALRCDPISGHVSLYWYRQALGQGPEFLTYFNYEAQQDKSGLPNDRFSAERPEGSISTLTIQRTEQRDSAMYRCASSLASGFYNEQFFGPGTRLTVL.

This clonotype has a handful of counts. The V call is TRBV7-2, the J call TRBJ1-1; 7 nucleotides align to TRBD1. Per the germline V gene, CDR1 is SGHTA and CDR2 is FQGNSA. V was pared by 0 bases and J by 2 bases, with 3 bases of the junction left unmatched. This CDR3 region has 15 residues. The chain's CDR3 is CASSLAGTANTEAFF. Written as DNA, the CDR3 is TGTGCCAGCAGCTTAGCAGGGACAGCCAACACTGAAGCTTTCTTT.

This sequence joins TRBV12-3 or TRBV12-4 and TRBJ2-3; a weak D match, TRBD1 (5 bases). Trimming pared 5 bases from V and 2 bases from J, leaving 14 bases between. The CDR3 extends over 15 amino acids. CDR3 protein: CASSQSGASTDTQYF. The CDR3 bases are TGTGCCAGCAGTCAAAGTGGGGCTTCCACAGATACGCAGTATTTT.

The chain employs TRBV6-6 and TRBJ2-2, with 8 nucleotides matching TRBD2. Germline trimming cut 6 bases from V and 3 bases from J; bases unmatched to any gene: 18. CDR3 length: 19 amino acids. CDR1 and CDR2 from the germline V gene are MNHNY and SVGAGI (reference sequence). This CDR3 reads CASSYGHHSRGADTGELFF. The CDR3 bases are TGTGCCAGCAGCTACGGGCACCATTCGCGGGGGGCCGACACCGGGGAGCTGTTTTTT.

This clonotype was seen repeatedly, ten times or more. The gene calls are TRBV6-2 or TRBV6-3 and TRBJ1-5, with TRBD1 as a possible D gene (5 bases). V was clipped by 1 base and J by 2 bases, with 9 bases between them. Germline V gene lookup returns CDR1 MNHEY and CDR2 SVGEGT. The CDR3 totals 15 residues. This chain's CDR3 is CASSYYGGGNQPQHF. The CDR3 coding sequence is TGTGCCAGCAGTTACTACGGGGGGGGCAATCAGCCCCAGCATTTT.

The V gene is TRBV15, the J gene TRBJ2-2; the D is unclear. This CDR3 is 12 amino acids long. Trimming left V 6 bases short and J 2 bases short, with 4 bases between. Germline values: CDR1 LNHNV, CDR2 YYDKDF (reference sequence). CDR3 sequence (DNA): TGTGCCACCAGTCAAAACACCGGGGAGCTGTTTTTT. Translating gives CATSQNTGELFF.

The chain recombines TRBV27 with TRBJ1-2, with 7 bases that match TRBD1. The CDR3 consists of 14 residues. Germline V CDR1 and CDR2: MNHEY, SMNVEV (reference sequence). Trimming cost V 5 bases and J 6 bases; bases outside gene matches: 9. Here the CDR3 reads CASSQTDRLNGYTF. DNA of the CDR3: TGTGCCAGCAGTCAAACGGACAGGTTAAATGGCTACACCTTC.

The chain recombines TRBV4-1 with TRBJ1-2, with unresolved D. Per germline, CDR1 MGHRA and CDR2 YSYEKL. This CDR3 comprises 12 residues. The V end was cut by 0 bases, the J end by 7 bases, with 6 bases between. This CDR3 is CASSQDRRGYTF. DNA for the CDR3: TGCGCCAGCAGCCAAGATCGGCGTGGCTACACCTTC.

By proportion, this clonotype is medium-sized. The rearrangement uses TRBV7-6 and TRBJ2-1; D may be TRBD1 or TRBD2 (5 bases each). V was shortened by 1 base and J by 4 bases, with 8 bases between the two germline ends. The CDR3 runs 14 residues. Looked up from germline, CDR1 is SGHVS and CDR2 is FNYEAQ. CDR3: CASSLGDGYNEQFF. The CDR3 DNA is TGTGCCAGCAGCTTAGGGGACGGTTACAATGAGCAGTTCTTC.

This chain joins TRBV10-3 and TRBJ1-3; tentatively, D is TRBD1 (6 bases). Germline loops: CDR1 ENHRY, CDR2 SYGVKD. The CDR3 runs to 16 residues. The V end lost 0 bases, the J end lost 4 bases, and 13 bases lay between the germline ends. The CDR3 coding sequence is TGTGCCATCAGTGAGTCGAATCCAGGGGTCGGAAACACCATATATTTT. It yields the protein CAISESNPGVGNTIYF.

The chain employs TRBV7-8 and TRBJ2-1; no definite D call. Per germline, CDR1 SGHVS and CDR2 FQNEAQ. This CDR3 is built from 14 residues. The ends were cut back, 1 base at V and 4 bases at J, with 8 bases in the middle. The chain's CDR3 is CASSLETSYNEQFF. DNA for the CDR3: TGTGCCAGCAGCTTAGAAACTTCATACAATGAGCAGTTCTTC. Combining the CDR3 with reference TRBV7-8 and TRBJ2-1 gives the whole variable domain GAGVSQSPRYKVAKRGQDVALRCDPISGHVSLFWYQQALGQGPEFLTYFQNEAQLDKSGLPSDRFFAERPEGSVSTLKIQRTQQEDSAVYLCASSLETSYNEQFFGPGTRLTVL.

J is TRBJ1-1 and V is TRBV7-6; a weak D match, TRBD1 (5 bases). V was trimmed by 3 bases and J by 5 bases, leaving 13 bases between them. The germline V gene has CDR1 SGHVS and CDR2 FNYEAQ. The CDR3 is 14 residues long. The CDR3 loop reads CASSFRRDSTEAFF. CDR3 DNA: TGTGCCAGCAGCTTCCGCAGGGATTCGACTGAAGCTTTCTTT.

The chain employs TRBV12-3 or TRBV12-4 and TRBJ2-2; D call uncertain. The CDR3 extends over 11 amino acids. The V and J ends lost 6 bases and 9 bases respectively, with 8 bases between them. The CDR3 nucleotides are TGTGCCAGCAGCATCGCCAGGGAGCTGTTTTTT. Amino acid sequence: CASSIARELFF.

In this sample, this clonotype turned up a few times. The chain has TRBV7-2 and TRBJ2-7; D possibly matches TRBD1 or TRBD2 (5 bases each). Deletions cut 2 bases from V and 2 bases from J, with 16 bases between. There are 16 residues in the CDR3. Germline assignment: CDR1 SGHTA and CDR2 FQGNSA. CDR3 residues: CASSLLGGTPPYEQYF. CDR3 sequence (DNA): TGTGCCAGCAGCTTATTGGGTGGGACCCCACCCTACGAGCAGTACTTC.

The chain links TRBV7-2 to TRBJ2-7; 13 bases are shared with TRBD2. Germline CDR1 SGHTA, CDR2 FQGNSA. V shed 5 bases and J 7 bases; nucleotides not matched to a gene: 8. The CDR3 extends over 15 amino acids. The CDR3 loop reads CASSPRTSGRGEQYF. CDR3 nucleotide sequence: TGTGCCAGCAGCCCCAGGACTAGCGGGAGAGGTGAGCAGTACTTC. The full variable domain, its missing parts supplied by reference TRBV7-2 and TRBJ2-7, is GAGVSQSPSNKVTEKGKDVELRCDPISGHTALYWYRQSLGQGLEFLIYFQGNSAPDKSGLPSDRFSAERTGGSVSTLTIQRTQQEDSAVYLCASSPRTSGRGEQYFGPGTRLTVT.

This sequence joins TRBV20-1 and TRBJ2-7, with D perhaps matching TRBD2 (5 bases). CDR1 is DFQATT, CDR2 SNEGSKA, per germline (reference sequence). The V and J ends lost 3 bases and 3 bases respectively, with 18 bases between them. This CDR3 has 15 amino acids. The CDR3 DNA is TGCAGTGCTAGTGATCTAGCTCGGGGATACTACGAGCAGTACTTC. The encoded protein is CSASDLARGYYEQYF.